One sample yielded the 9 T cell receptor beta chains listed below, sequenced in a study of PD-L1 blockade in urothelial cancer. The assay was immunoSEQ multiplex PCR, and TCRdb's table has in-frame clones only and misses some. Here the sample spans roughly 24,000 clones, around nine tenths being singletons. This material consisted of PBMCs, taken around atezolizumab (anti-PD-L1) treatment. The receptors were gathered from a man aged 60-69 years with urothelial cancer.

The V and J genes are TRBV2 and TRBJ1-4; TRBD1 agrees at 7 bases. This CDR3 region has 16 residues. After removal of 5 bases from V and 0 bases from J, the junction contained 6 bases not matched to a gene. The germline V gene has CDR1 SNHLY and CDR2 FYNNEI. This CDR3 reads CASSYDQGATNEKLFF. CDR3 DNA: TGTGCCAGCAGTTACGACCAGGGGGCAACTAATGAAAAACTGTTTTTT.

This clone has only one observation. The chain employs TRBV2 and TRBJ1-2; D may be TRBD1 (5 bases). The V gene's germline CDR1 is SNHLY and CDR2 FYNNEI. The CDR3 consists of 13 residues. The V end lost 7 bases, the J end lost 2 bases, and 11 bases lay between the germline ends. For the CDR3, the DNA is TGTGCCAGCACATTTGGACAAAACTATGGCTACACCTTC. Its translation is CASTFGQNYGYTF.

The V call is TRBV6-5, the J call TRBJ2-3; TRBD1 is a possible D gene (6 bases). This CDR3 has 15 residues. CDR1 is MNHEY, CDR2 SVGAGI, per germline. Trimming took off 0 bases at V and 10 bases at J, with 17 bases between the two ends. This CDR3 is CASSYSALAEGAQYF. CDR3 sequence (DNA): TGTGCCAGCAGTTACTCGGCCTTAGCCGAGGGGGCGCAGTATTTT.

The V call is TRBV28, the J call TRBJ2-7; TRBD2 matches at 10 bases. CDR1 is MDHEN, CDR2 SYDVKM, per germline. CDR3 size: 18 residues. V was clipped by 5 bases and J by 6 bases; unmatched bases: 19. CDR3 sequence: CASSRGGLKTSGASEQYF. CDR3 DNA sequence: TGTGCCAGCAGTCGAGGGGGCCTCAAAACTAGCGGGGCGTCCGAGCAGTACTTC. The whole variable domain, remainder taken from reference TRBV28 and TRBJ2-7, is DVKVTQSSRYLVKRTGEKVFLECVQDMDHENMFWYRQDPGLGLRLIYFSYDVKMKEKGDIPEGYSVSREKKERFSLILESASTNQTSMYLCASSRGGLKTSGASEQYFGPGTRLTVT.

The V call is TRBV27, the J call TRBJ1-5, with 7 bases matching TRBD1. The CDR3 loop spans 13 amino acids. Trimming at V came to 5 bases and at J to 5 bases, leaving 3 bases not matched to a gene. CDR1 MNHEY and CDR2 SMNVEV come from the germline V gene (reference sequence). The CDR3 sequence: CASSQGVDQPQHF. The CDR3 DNA sequence: TGTGCCAGCAGTCAGGGGGTGGATCAGCCCCAGCATTTT.

The chain employs TRBV6-6 and TRBJ2-7; D perhaps matches TRBD2 (7 bases). CDR1 and CDR2 (germline): MNHNY, SVGAGI (reference sequence). V lost 8 bases and J 1 base, leaving 15 bases between the germline ends. CDR3 length equals 14 residues. CDR3 sequence: CASARGAISYEQYF. The CDR3 bases are TGTGCCAGCGCTCGGGGGGCGATATCCTACGAGCAGTACTTC.

The rearrangement joins TRBV19 to TRBJ2-6; tentative D call: TRBD1 (6 bases). Trimming left V 7 bases short and J 0 bases short, with 16 bases between. The CDR3 consists of 17 residues. The germline CDR1 and CDR2 sequences are LNHDA and SQIVND (reference sequence). The CDR3 DNA is TGTGCCAGTAACGCGGGCAGGGGATACTCTGGGGCCAACGTCCTGACTTTC. Its protein product is CASNAGRGYSGANVLTF.

The V call is TRBV11-2, the J call TRBJ2-1, with 7 bases fitting TRBD1. The CDR3 loop spans 12 amino acids. Germline CDR1 SGHAT, CDR2 FQNNGV. The V segment lost 1 base and the J segment 15 bases; nucleotides outside the gene matches: 6. The CDR3 reads CASSLGAGGRFF. The CDR3 nucleotides read TGTGCCAGCAGCTTAGGGGCAGGGGGTAGGTTCTTC.

The chain couples TRBV7-8 to TRBJ2-7; weak D call: TRBD2 (6 bases). The V gene's germline CDR1 is SGHVS and CDR2 FQNEAQ. The germline V and J ends were trimmed by 3 bases and 0 bases, with 12 bases remaining between them. CDR3 size: 15 residues. The DNA for the CDR3 is TGTGCCAGCAGCTTTCGTTTCGGGAGCTCCTACGAGCAGTACTTC. This translates into CASSFRFGSSYEQYF.